This T cell receptor (beta chain) appears in the sequencing data of a study of early T cells in non-severe SARS-CoV-2 infection. TCRdb called the 5' RACE reads again in MiXCR, with one record for every CDR3 protein. Of tens of thousands of distinct CDR3 sequences listed, 9% to 15% are singletons. This clonotype was detected a few times. This CDR3 spans 14 amino acids. Germline CDR1 is LNHDA and CDR2 is SQIVND (reference sequence). The V and J ends lost 1 base and 7 bases respectively, with 10 bases between them. The gene calls are TRBV19 and TRBJ2-2; D is undetermined. The material sequenced was whole blood. This TCR came from an adult who was a healthcare worker with PCR-confirmed SARS-CoV-2 infection or an uninfected control (not recorded which). The CDR3 DNA reads TGTGCCAGTAGTATAGCTGAAGGATACGGGGAGCTGTTTTTT. This gives the protein CASSIAEGYGELFF.